Shown below are 31 T cell receptor beta chains from a single sample sequenced in a study of high-grade serous ovarian cancer treatment subgroups. Assay: immunoSEQ multiplex PCR; the TCRdb copy retains only in-frame clones and omits some. The table has around 30,000 clones, approximately 79% seen once. Tumor samples were obtained before definitive surgery or chemotherapy. Sample: tumor tissue. These receptors came from a human donor with high-grade serous ovarian cancer.

This clone was found once. CDR3 DNA sequence: TGTGCCAGCAGTTCGCCGACAGTGGGAGCATACGAGCAGTACTTC. Protein sequence: CASSSPTVGAYEQYF. This sequence joins TRBV6-5 and TRBJ2-7; perhaps D is TRBD1 or TRBD2 (5 bases each). The length of the CDR3 is 15 residues. The germline CDR1 and CDR2 sequences are MNHEY and SVGAGI. V gave up 4 bases and J gave up 4 bases, with 17 bases separating them.

This clone was seen a single time. V is TRBV6-1 and J is TRBJ2-2; TRBD1 is a possible D gene (5 bases). The CDR3 extends over 14 amino acids. Trimming shortened V by 5 bases and J by 2 bases, and 9 bases separated the two germline ends. Germline CDR1 reads MNHNS; CDR2 reads SASEGT. The CDR3 DNA is TGTGCCAGCAGTACTCAGGGTAACACCGGGGAGCTGTTTTTT. Translating gives CASSTQGNTGELFF.

The chain carries TRBV15 and TRBJ2-2; D ambiguous. V lost 4 bases to trimming and J lost 8 bases, with 14 bases between them. Germline V gene lookup returns CDR1 LNHNV and CDR2 YYDKDF (reference sequence). CDR3 length: 14 residues. Here the CDR3 reads CATSTRAGRGELFF. The CDR3, as DNA: TGTGCCACCAGCACTCGGGCCGGTCGGGGGGAGCTGTTTTTT.

The V call is TRBV4-1, the J call TRBJ1-1; TRBD1 agrees at 7 bases. The CDR3 has 13 amino acids. Germline CDR1 is MGHRA and CDR2 is YSYEKL. V was pared by 5 bases and J by 7 bases, with 7 bases of the junction left unmatched. CDR3 sequence reads: CASSARTGFEAFF. CDR3 bases: TGCGCCAGCAGCGCCCGGACAGGATTTGAAGCTTTCTTT.

The chain carries TRBV7-9 and TRBJ2-1; D assignment may be TRBD1 or TRBD2 (6 bases each). Trimming stripped 1 base from V and 2 bases from J, with 15 bases between. The CDR3 runs to 17 residues. Germline V lookup: CDR1 SEHNR, CDR2 FQNEAQ (reference sequence). CDR3 protein: CASSLVTGAKTYNEQFF. The CDR3 DNA reads as TGTGCCAGCAGCTTAGTAACGGGGGCGAAAACCTACAATGAGCAGTTCTTC.

The rearrangement links TRBV27 to TRBJ1-2, with unresolved D. Trimming shortened V by 4 bases and J by 5 bases, and 8 bases separated the two germline ends. The CDR3 is made up of 12 amino acids. From germline, CDR1 is MNHEY and CDR2 SMNVEV (reference sequence). The DNA for the CDR3 is TGTGCCAGCAGTTCAGGACGTTATGGCTACACCTTC. As protein: CASSSGRYGYTF.

This chain connects TRBV10-3 to TRBJ2-7; D is tentatively TRBD1 or TRBD2 (5 bases each). Per germline, CDR1 ENHRY and CDR2 SYGVKD. V was pared by 4 bases and J by 10 bases, with 14 bases between. The CDR3 loop spans 12 amino acids. DNA for the CDR3: TGTGCCATCAGTGCAGCGTTGGGGGACCAGTACTTC. Its protein product is CAISAALGDQYF.

This chain uses TRBV29-1 with TRBJ2-2, with D possibly matching TRBD2 (5 bases). The V end was cut by 5 bases, the J end by 7 bases, with 14 bases between. CDR1 and CDR2 (germline): SQVTM, ANQGSEA. The CDR3 is made up of 13 amino acids. Written as DNA, the CDR3 is TGCAGCGTTTTGGATACCGGAGGCGGGGAGCTGTTTTTT. Its translation: CSVLDTGGGELFF.

This clone is a singleton in its sample. The V gene is TRBV18, the J gene TRBJ1-1, with no clear D. CDR3 length: 16 amino acids. The germline V gene has CDR1 KGHSH and CDR2 LQKENI. Deletions cut 3 bases from V and 0 bases from J, with 14 bases between. This chain's CDR3 is CASSPHSSPMNTEAFF. Written as DNA, the CDR3 is TGTGCCAGCTCACCCCATTCATCGCCCATGAACACTGAAGCTTTCTTT.

This clone was recorded once. The chain combines TRBV2 with TRBJ2-3; no clear D. Germline V gene lookup returns CDR1 SNHLY and CDR2 FYNNEI. The CDR3 is 13 residues long. V was trimmed by 7 bases and J by 1 base, leaving 9 bases between them. The DNA for the CDR3 is TGTGCCAGCATGGGTGGGCGCACAGATACGCAGTATTTT. As protein: CASMGGRTDTQYF.

V is TRBV7-8 and J is TRBJ2-2, with D unclear. Per the germline V gene, CDR1 is SGHVS and CDR2 is FQNEAQ. The CDR3 is 14 residues long. The V and J ends lost 5 bases and 6 bases respectively, with 13 bases between them. The CDR3 loop reads CASSNREWAGELFF. In nucleotides, the CDR3 is TGTGCCAGCAGCAACAGAGAGTGGGCCGGGGAGCTGTTTTTT.

The chain recombines TRBV18 with TRBJ2-3, with 8 nucleotides matching TRBD2. Trimming cost V 3 bases and J 14 bases; bases outside gene matches: 7. The CDR3 loop spans 12 amino acids. The germline V gene has CDR1 KGHSH and CDR2 LQKENI. The CDR3 DNA sequence: TGTGCCAGCTCACCTGGACTAGCCGGCGGGTATTTT. Protein: CASSPGLAGGYF. The variable domain in full, with the rest retrieved from reference TRBV18 and TRBJ2-3, is NAGVMQNPRHLVRRRGQEARLRCSPMKGHSHVYWYRQLPEEGLKFMVYLQKENIIDESGMPKERFSAEFPKEGPSILRIQQVVRGDSAAYFCASSPGLAGGYFGPGTRLTVL.

The genes are TRBV6-1 and TRBJ1-6; a weak D match, TRBD1 (5 bases). Germline assignment: CDR1 MNHNS and CDR2 SASEGT. V lost 4 bases to trimming and J lost 8 bases, with 12 bases between them. This CDR3 spans 14 amino acids. The CDR3 spells CASSAGVGDSPLHF. The CDR3, as DNA: TGTGCCAGCAGTGCGGGGGTTGGGGATTCACCCCTCCACTTT.

This clone was picked up a small number of times. The chain joins TRBV7-9 to TRBJ2-5; D not certain. The germline V gene has CDR1 SEHNR and CDR2 FQNEAQ (reference sequence). The V end lost 6 bases, the J end lost 0 bases, and 8 bases lay between the germline ends. CDR3 length equals 13 residues. The CDR3 bases are TGTGCCAGCAGTCGTGAGTACCAAGAGACCCAGTACTTC. Protein: CASSREYQETQYF.

V gene TRBV30 combines with J gene TRBJ1-2; D is ambiguous. The germline V gene has CDR1 GTSNPN and CDR2 SVGIG (reference sequence). The V end was cut by 0 bases, the J end by 1 base, with 15 bases between. The CDR3 has 16 amino acids. CDR3 DNA sequence: TGTGCCTGGAGTGTACCGCCCGAACCCTTTAACTATGGCTACACCTTC. Amino acid sequence: CAWSVPPEPFNYGYTF. The variable domain in full, completed from reference TRBV30 and TRBJ1-2, reads SQTIHQWPATLVQPVGSPLSLECTVEGTSNPNLYWYRQAAGRGLQLLFYSVGIGQISSEVPQNLSASRPQDRQFILSSKKLLLSDSGFYLCAWSVPPEPFNYGYTFGSGTRLTVV.

This clone was detected only once. V and J are TRBV7-6 and TRBJ2-7; unclear D gene. CDR3 length: 14 amino acids. V lost 2 bases, J lost 5 bases, and 13 bases lay in between. Per the germline V gene, CDR1 is SGHVS and CDR2 is FNYEAQ. The CDR3 sequence: CASSLSGLLNEQYF. Written as DNA, the CDR3 is TGTGCCAGCAGCTTATCGGGCCTCCTGAACGAGCAGTACTTC.

This clone was observed a handful of times. V usage is TRBV19 and J usage is TRBJ1-5; TRBD1 is a possible D gene (5 bases). In germline, CDR1 is LNHDA, CDR2 SQIVND (reference sequence). The CDR3 contains 15 residues. Trimming shortened V by 5 bases and J by 5 bases, and 16 bases separated the two germline ends. The chain's CDR3 is CASSGASRAHQPQHF. Here the CDR3 DNA reads TGTGCCAGTAGTGGGGCGTCCCGGGCCCATCAGCCCCAGCATTTT. The whole variable domain, remainder taken from reference TRBV19 and TRBJ1-5, is DGGITQSPKYLFRKEGQNVTLSCEQNLNHDAMYWYRQDPGQGLRLIYYSQIVNDFQKGDIAEGYSVSREKKESFPLTVTSAQKNPTAFYLCASSGASRAHQPQHFGDGTRLSIL.

The V and J genes are TRBV6-1 and TRBJ2-7; 7 bases match TRBD1. CDR3 length equals 15 residues. Germline V gene lookup returns CDR1 MNHNS and CDR2 SASEGT. Trimming cost V 6 bases and J 6 bases; bases outside gene matches: 14. The CDR3 is CASSGKQGLPTEQYF. CDR3 nucleotides: TGTGCCAGCAGCGGTAAACAGGGGTTACCTACCGAGCAGTACTTC.

J is TRBJ1-4 and V is TRBV6-1; D perhaps matches TRBD1 (5 bases). Trimming took 0 bases from V and 5 from J, leaving 7 bases between them. CDR1 is MNHNS and CDR2 is SASEGT in the germline V gene. This CDR3 is 14 amino acids long. CDR3 in DNA: TGTGCCAGCAGTGAAGCTGGGGGAAATGAAAAACTGTTTTTT. Protein product: CASSEAGGNEKLFF.

This clone showed up just a few times. This chain connects TRBV30 to TRBJ1-5; 8 bases align to TRBD1. The CDR3 runs to 13 residues. The J segment lost 5 bases and the V segment lost 2 bases, leaving 2 bases of the junction unmatched. Germline lookup yields CDR1 GTSNPN and CDR2 SVGIG (reference sequence). CDR3 sequence (DNA): TGTGCCTGGAGTCGGACAGGGCATCAGCCCCAGCATTTT. Translated, it gives CAWSRTGHQPQHF. The full variable domain, in which reference TRBV30 and TRBJ1-5 provide the parts outside the CDR3, is SQTIHQWPATLVQPVGSPLSLECTVEGTSNPNLYWYRQAAGRGLQLLFYSVGIGQISSEVPQNLSASRPQDRQFILSSKKLLLSDSGFYLCAWSRTGHQPQHFGDGTRLSIL.

CDR3 region: CASSPRRAREAFF. The CDR3 bases are TGTGCCAGCAGCCCCCGGAGGGCTCGTGAAGCTTTCTTT. The rearrangement links TRBV13 to TRBJ1-1; no reliable D call. Germline V lookup: CDR1 PRHDT, CDR2 FYEKMQ (reference sequence). This CDR3 region has 13 residues. V lost 5 bases, J lost 7 bases, and 14 bases lay in between.

The CDR3 DNA follows: TGTGCCAGTATTGCGCCAGGTAACTACGAGCAGTACTTC. This sequence encodes CASIAPGNYEQYF. The genes are TRBV19 and TRBJ2-5; D call uncertain. The J call may be mistaken, given a closer DNA end match to TRBJ2-7. The germline CDR1 and CDR2 sequences are LNHDA and SQIVND (reference sequence). The CDR3 loop spans 13 amino acids.

The chain is built from TRBV12-5 and TRBJ2-7, with a weak D call TRBD2 (5 bases). V lost 5 bases to trimming and J lost 0 bases, with 8 bases between them. This CDR3 region has 13 residues. Germline-derived CDR1 and CDR2 are LGHNT and FRNRAP. In DNA, the CDR3 is TGTGCTAGTGGTCCGGGATCCTCCTACGAGCAGTACTTC. This sequence encodes CASGPGSSYEQYF.

This chain connects TRBV6-5 to TRBJ1-2, with D hard to call. The V end lost 8 bases, the J end lost 6 bases, and 13 bases lay between the germline ends. The CDR3 is 12 residues long. The V gene's germline CDR1 is MNHEY and CDR2 SVGAGI. CDR3 sequence: CASRQGLDGYTF. The CDR3 DNA sequence: TGTGCCAGCCGTCAAGGGTTGGATGGCTACACCTTC.

This clone was detected a few times. The genes are TRBV14 and TRBJ1-3; no firm D call. Between the trimmed V and J ends, which lost 5 bases and 4 bases, there was a span of 9 bases. This CDR3 is 13 amino acids long. Per the germline V gene, CDR1 is SGHDN and CDR2 is FVKESK. In DNA, the CDR3 is TGTGCCAGCAGCGGGAATCTCGGAAACACCATATATTTT. It encodes CASSGNLGNTIYF. The whole variable domain, filled in from reference TRBV14 and TRBJ1-3, reads EAGVTQFPSHSVIEKGQTVTLRCDPISGHDNLYWYRRVMGKEIKFLLHFVKESKQDESGMPNNRFLAERTGGTYSTLKVQPAELEDSGVYFCASSGNLGNTIYFGEGSWLTVV.

The chain has TRBV11-2 and TRBJ2-7; 9 bases are a match to TRBD1. The J segment lost 6 bases and the V segment lost 5 bases, leaving 8 bases of the junction unmatched. Germline CDR1 and CDR2: SGHAT and FQNNGV. The CDR3 spans 14 residues. In DNA, the CDR3 is TGTGCCAGCAGCGACCGGGACAGGGACTCCGAGCAGTACTTC. Translation: CASSDRDRDSEQYF.

The chain is built from TRBV7-8 and TRBJ2-1; 7 bases align to TRBD2. After removal of 1 base from V and 1 base from J, the junction contained 4 bases not matched to a gene. CDR3 length: 16 amino acids. The V gene's germline CDR1 is SGHVS and CDR2 FQNEAQ. The DNA for the CDR3 is TGTGCCAGCAGCTTAGGTCGCGGGAGTTCCTACAATGAGCAGTTCTTC. This sequence encodes CASSLGRGSSYNEQFF.

The chain has TRBV2 and TRBJ2-4, with a weak D call TRBD2 (6 bases). The ends were cut back, 4 bases at V and 15 bases at J, with 22 bases in the middle. The CDR3 is 14 amino acids. Germline V lookup: CDR1 SNHLY, CDR2 FYNNEI. CDR3 in amino acids: CASSAGTAKSRAYF. The CDR3 bases are TGTGCCAGCAGTGCCGGGACTGCTAAAAGTCGTGCGTACTTC.

The J gene is TRBJ1-1, the V gene TRBV5-1; no definite D call. Between the trimmed V and J ends, which lost 0 bases and 8 bases, there was a span of 14 bases. CDR3 length equals 14 residues. Germline CDR1 is SGHRS and CDR2 is YFSETQ. The CDR3 region is CASSLGGHLTEAFF. The CDR3 DNA reads TGCGCCAGCAGCTTGGGCGGTCATTTGACGGAAGCTTTCTTT.

This clone was detected only a few times. The CDR3 reads CARPLRVAETQYF. CDR3 DNA: TGTGCTAGGCCGTTGAGGGTTGCGGAGACCCAGTACTTC. The rearrangement links TRBV12-5 to TRBJ2-5; D may be TRBD2 (5 bases). Per germline, CDR1 LGHNT and CDR2 FRNRAP. Trimming removed 9 bases from V and 5 bases from J, with 16 bases in between. The CDR3 covers 13 residues.

The chain uses TRBV5-1 and TRBJ2-1; 13 nucleotides line up with TRBD2. There are 15 residues in the CDR3. V was pared by 4 bases and J by 8 bases, with 6 bases of the junction left unmatched. Per germline, CDR1 SGHRS and CDR2 YFSETQ. Written as DNA, the CDR3 is TGCGCCAGCAGCGGGGGACTAGCGGGATCTGATGAGCAGTTCTTC. Amino acids: CASSGGLAGSDEQFF. The full variable domain, its missing parts supplied by reference TRBV5-1 and TRBJ2-1, is KAGVTQTPRYLIKTRGQQVTLSCSPISGHRSVSWYQQTPGQGLQFLFEYFSETQRNKGNFPGRFSGRQFSNSRSEMNVSTLELGDSALYLCASSGGLAGSDEQFFGPGTRLTVL.